This T cell receptor beta chain was obtained from a study of T cells in Graves' hyperthyroidism and ophthalmopathy. General observations from the study: Appearing also in blood were most of the thyroid clonotypes expanded above 0.001. Before onset, by a median of approximately 6.8 months, the model predicted ophthalmopathy.

Stable Graves' hyperthyroidism denoted no ophthalmopathy progression over 18 months. Amplification yielded TCR beta CDR3 regions, with RNA transcripts as the source. The study used the HTBI primer set for a first-round RT-PCR of the TCR CDR3. TCRdb called the multiplex PCR reads again in MiXCR, with one record for every CDR3 protein. The top ten hold approximately 8.2% of the sample, which has hundreds of thousands of distinct CDR3 sequences, 46% seen once. The CDR3 is made up of 14 amino acids. V lost 9 bases and J lost 5, with 20 bases in between. The germline V gene has CDR1 SEHNR and CDR2 FQNEAQ (reference sequence). This clonotype was counted only a few times. Its antigen is still unknown.

What was sequenced was peripheral blood or thyroid tissue (not recorded which). The chain recombines TRBV7-9 with TRBJ2-7, with TRBD1 as a possible D gene (6 bases). The source is a woman aged 18 to 35 with Graves' hyperthyroidism. The CDR3 coding sequence is TGTGCCAGTAGTGAACTGGGGGCAAGGGACGAGCAGTACTTC. Residues: CASSELGARDEQYF.